A selection of T cell receptor beta chains follows, all from one sample in a study of cytomegalovirus exposure and HLA in healthy donors. Assay: immunoSEQ multiplex PCR; the TCRdb copy retains only in-frame clones and omits some. The data hold 140,000 to 150,000 clones, with approximately 78% observed a single time. Sequencing used PBMCs. These receptors all stem from a woman under 30 in good health and CMV-seropositive. Both conserved end residues are part of each CDR3. Fields, in order: clone size, J gene, D gene, V gene, CDR3 DNA, CDR3 protein. A D gene is named only where the DNA matches it firmly. Clone sizes are given selectively: once, few, many, or a class where the clone is expanded.

clone_size: .; j_call: TRBJ1-6; d_call: .; v_call: TRBV4-1; cdr3_nt: TGCGCCAGCAGTACAGGGACACCCCTCCACTTT; cdr3_aa: CASSTGTPLHF
clone_size: few; j_call: TRBJ1-5; d_call: TRBD1; v_call: TRBV28; cdr3_nt: TGTGCCATCGGGACAGGCGATAGCAATCAGCCCCAGCATTTT; cdr3_aa: CAIGTGDSNQPQHF
clone_size: .; j_call: TRBJ1-1; d_call: .; v_call: TRBV5-4; cdr3_nt: TGTGCCAGCAGCGGGGGCGCGACAGGATGGACTGAAGCTTTCTTT; cdr3_aa: CASSGGATGWTEAFF
clone_size: few; j_call: TRBJ2-7; d_call: .; v_call: TRBV18; cdr3_nt: TGTGCCAGCTCACCGGACACAAGACAGAAGCAGTACTTC; cdr3_aa: CASSPDTRQKQYF
clone_size: .; j_call: TRBJ1-4; d_call: .; v_call: TRBV7-8; cdr3_nt: TGTGCCAGCAGCTCCCCAGTGGGGGCCCGTGAAAAACTGTTTTTT; cdr3_aa: CASSSPVGAREKLFF
clone_size: .; j_call: TRBJ1-1; d_call: .; v_call: TRBV10-3; cdr3_nt: TGTGCCATCAGCCCCGACAGAACCAACACTGAAGCTTTCTTT; cdr3_aa: CAISPDRTNTEAFF
clone_size: .; j_call: TRBJ1-2; d_call: .; v_call: TRBV5-6; cdr3_nt: TGTGCCAGCAGACTGGGACTGGGGTATGGCTACACCTTC; cdr3_aa: CASRLGLGYGYTF
clone_size: few; j_call: TRBJ2-3; d_call: TRBD2; v_call: TRBV18; cdr3_nt: TGTGCCAGCTCACCTCGGACTAGCGGCGCTGATACGCAGTATTTT; cdr3_aa: CASSPRTSGADTQYF
clone_size: few; j_call: TRBJ2-5; d_call: .; v_call: TRBV6-5; cdr3_nt: TGTGCCAGTCGCGGGGGCCACCCTCGGGAGACCCAGTACTTC; cdr3_aa: CASRGGHPRETQYF
clone_size: .; j_call: TRBJ2-5; d_call: TRBD1; v_call: TRBV4-1; cdr3_nt: TGCGCCAGCAGCCAAGTCACAGGGGGCTCAGAGACCCAGTACTTC; cdr3_aa: CASSQVTGGSETQYF
clone_size: .; j_call: TRBJ2-7; d_call: .; v_call: TRBV11-2; cdr3_nt: TGTGCCAGCAGTTCAGGGAATTTCGAGCAGTACTTC; cdr3_aa: CASSSGNFEQYF
clone_size: .; j_call: TRBJ1-6; d_call: TRBD1; v_call: TRBV15; cdr3_nt: TGTGCCACCAGTAACGACAGGGGACCTTCACCCCTCCACTTT; cdr3_aa: CATSNDRGPSPLHF
clone_size: .; j_call: TRBJ1-2; d_call: TRBD1; v_call: TRBV4-1; cdr3_nt: TGCGCCAGCAGCCAAGTACGACAGGGCAAGGGCTACACCTTC; cdr3_aa: CASSQVRQGKGYTF
clone_size: .; j_call: TRBJ2-7; d_call: TRBD2; v_call: TRBV2; cdr3_nt: TGTGCCAGCACCAAACCACCAGCTGGGACTAGCCTCCGCGAGCAGTACTTC; cdr3_aa: CASTKPPAGTSLREQYF
clone_size: few; j_call: TRBJ2-2; d_call: TRBD1; v_call: TRBV19; cdr3_nt: TGTGCCACCATGACAGGGGGGGTCACCGGGGAGCTGTTTTTT; cdr3_aa: CATMTGGVTGELFF
clone_size: few; j_call: TRBJ1-5; d_call: .; v_call: TRBV29-1; cdr3_nt: TGCAGCGTTGAAGGCGCCCCCAATCAGCCCCAGCATTTT; cdr3_aa: CSVEGAPNQPQHF
clone_size: .; j_call: TRBJ2-5; d_call: TRBD1; v_call: TRBV9; cdr3_nt: TGTGCCAGCAGCGCCCCCGGGACAGGCCTACGAGAGACCCAGTACTTC; cdr3_aa: CASSAPGTGLRETQYF
clone_size: .; j_call: TRBJ1-2; d_call: .; v_call: TRBV5-6; cdr3_nt: TGTGCCAGCAGCTTGCAGGGATTATATGGCTACACCTTC; cdr3_aa: CASSLQGLYGYTF
clone_size: .; j_call: TRBJ2-5; d_call: .; v_call: TRBV21-1; cdr3_nt: TGTGCCAGCAGCGAGGGGGAAGGGCCAGGGGCGGAGACCCAGTACTTC; cdr3_aa: CASSEGEGPGAETQYF
clone_size: .; j_call: TRBJ2-5; d_call: .; v_call: TRBV27; cdr3_nt: TGTGCCAGCAGTGATTCTTCACAGGGCGCAGGCGAGACCCAGTACTTC; cdr3_aa: CASSDSSQGAGETQYF
clone_size: .; j_call: TRBJ1-2; d_call: TRBD1; v_call: TRBV6-1; cdr3_nt: TGTGCCAGCAGTGAAGCGGCAGGGGGTGCCTACTATGGCTACACCTTC; cdr3_aa: CASSEAAGGAYYGYTF
clone_size: .; j_call: TRBJ2-5; d_call: .; v_call: TRBV5-8; cdr3_nt: TGTGCCAGCAGCTTGTATACAGGCAAAGGGGAGACCCAGTACTTC; cdr3_aa: CASSLYTGKGETQYF
clone_size: .; j_call: TRBJ1-1; d_call: TRBD1; v_call: TRBV6-1; cdr3_nt: TGTGCCAGCAGTCTCCCGGACAGGGGCACTGAAGCTTTCTTT; cdr3_aa: CASSLPDRGTEAFF
clone_size: .; j_call: TRBJ2-1; d_call: .; v_call: TRBV6-5; cdr3_nt: TGTGCCAGCAGCTCCCTACAGGGAGCCTACAATGAGCAGTTCTTC; cdr3_aa: CASSSLQGAYNEQFF
clone_size: once; j_call: TRBJ2-1; d_call: TRBD2; v_call: TRBV13; cdr3_nt: TGTGCCAGCAGCTTACTCCCGGGGGGGCTTCTTGATGAGCAGTTCTTC; cdr3_aa: CASSLLPGGLLDEQFF
clone_size: .; j_call: TRBJ2-7; d_call: TRBD2; v_call: TRBV5-1; cdr3_nt: TGCGCCAGCAGCTTCGTGGGGGGGGACCTCTACGAGCAGTACTTC; cdr3_aa: CASSFVGGDLYEQYF
clone_size: once; j_call: TRBJ2-1; d_call: TRBD2; v_call: TRBV6-1; cdr3_nt: TGTGCCAGCAGTACCGGGACTAGTTCCAATGAGCAGTTCTTC; cdr3_aa: CASSTGTSSNEQFF
clone_size: few; j_call: TRBJ2-6; d_call: TRBD1; v_call: TRBV6-5; cdr3_nt: TGTGCCAGCAGTTCACATACCGGGACAGGCGCCAACGTCCTGACTTTC; cdr3_aa: CASSSHTGTGANVLTF
clone_size: .; j_call: TRBJ1-2; d_call: .; v_call: TRBV6-1; cdr3_nt: TGTGCCAGTACCACCCGAACAGCCTGGAACTATGGCTACACCTTC; cdr3_aa: CASTTRTAWNYGYTF
clone_size: .; j_call: TRBJ2-2; d_call: .; v_call: TRBV11-3; cdr3_nt: TGTGCCAGCAGCTCTCAGGGCACCGGGGAGCTGTTTTTT; cdr3_aa: CASSSQGTGELFF
clone_size: .; j_call: TRBJ2-5; d_call: TRBD2; v_call: TRBV7-2; cdr3_nt: TGTGCCAGCAGCCCTGCCGGGGGGGAGACCCAGTACTTC; cdr3_aa: CASSPAGGETQYF
clone_size: .; j_call: TRBJ2-3; d_call: TRBD2; v_call: TRBV28; cdr3_nt: TGTGCCAGCAGGAAGTCGGGGGGAACAGATACGCAGTATTTT; cdr3_aa: CASRKSGGTDTQYF
clone_size: few; j_call: TRBJ1-3; d_call: .; v_call: TRBV19; cdr3_nt: TGTGCCACCCCTTCGGCTGGAAACACCATATATTTT; cdr3_aa: CATPSAGNTIYF
clone_size: few; j_call: TRBJ2-1; d_call: .; v_call: TRBV25-1; cdr3_nt: TGTGCCAGCGGGGCACAGGGTAGCTCCTACAATGAGCAGTTCTTC; cdr3_aa: CASGAQGSSYNEQFF
clone_size: .; j_call: TRBJ2-7; d_call: .; v_call: TRBV19; cdr3_nt: TGTGCCAGTAGTACTCCAGGGTACTACGAGCAGTACTTC; cdr3_aa: CASSTPGYYEQYF
clone_size: .; j_call: TRBJ1-6; d_call: TRBD1; v_call: TRBV27; cdr3_nt: TGTGCCAGCAGTTTATCGGGGGGACAGACCCGTTCTAATTCACCCCTCCACTTT; cdr3_aa: CASSLSGGQTRSNSPLHF
clone_size: .; j_call: TRBJ2-7; d_call: .; v_call: TRBV2; cdr3_nt: TGTGCCAGCAGACTGACATCTTCCTACGAGCAGTACTTC; cdr3_aa: CASRLTSSYEQYF
clone_size: few; j_call: TRBJ1-6; d_call: TRBD1; v_call: TRBV2; cdr3_nt: TGTGCCAGCAGAGAGCCGGACAGGGGATTGGGTTCACCCCTCCACTTT; cdr3_aa: CASREPDRGLGSPLHF
clone_size: .; j_call: TRBJ2-7; d_call: TRBD2; v_call: TRBV4-1; cdr3_nt: TGCGCCAGCAGCTACGGGACTAGCGGATCTTACGAGCAGTACTTC; cdr3_aa: CASSYGTSGSYEQYF
clone_size: .; j_call: TRBJ2-7; d_call: TRBD1; v_call: TRBV9; cdr3_nt: TGTGCCAGCAGCGTATCCCAGGGGGCGCTGACCGAGCAGTACTTC; cdr3_aa: CASSVSQGALTEQYF